This record covers a single T cell receptor (beta chain). Its antigen is unidentified. Trimming removed 6 bases at V and 0 bases at J, with 12 bases between. CDR1 and CDR2 from the germline V gene are MNHEY and SMNVEV (reference sequence). This CDR3 is 15 amino acids long. This sample was included in a study of chemoradiotherapy in HPV16-positive cancers. About the research overall: Candidate HPV-specific clones and shared TCR motifs came from a couple of HPV16-positive patients.

Study observations and caveats: Candidate HPV-specific clones and E7-related TCR motifs grew in tumor during treatment. Functional assays defining HPV-specific T cells used only a couple of HPV16-positive patients. HPV-responsive T-cell expansion during chemoradiotherapy was linked to improved recurrence-free survival in HPV16-positive patients.

The data were produced by immunoSEQ multiplex PCR, yet TCRdb's version contains in-frame clones alone and is incomplete. The repertoire holds under 15,000 clones, with about 65% as singletons. The rearrangement links TRBV27 to TRBJ2-1; perhaps TRBD2 as D (6 bases). This specimen was taken from a patient who underwent chemoradiotherapy. The source of this sequence is a human donor with HPV-associated anogenital cancer. DNA for the CDR3: TGTGCCAGCAGACTAGCTAGCGTCTCCTACAATGAGCAGTTCTTC. It yields the protein CASRLASVSYNEQFF.